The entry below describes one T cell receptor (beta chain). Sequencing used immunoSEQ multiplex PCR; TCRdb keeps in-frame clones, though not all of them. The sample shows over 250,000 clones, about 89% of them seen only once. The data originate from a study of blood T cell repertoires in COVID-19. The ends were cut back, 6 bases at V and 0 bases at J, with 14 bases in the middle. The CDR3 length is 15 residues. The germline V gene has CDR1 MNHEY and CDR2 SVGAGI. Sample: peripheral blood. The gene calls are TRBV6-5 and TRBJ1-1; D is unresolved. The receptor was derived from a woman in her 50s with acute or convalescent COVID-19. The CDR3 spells CASSPVQTLNTEAFF. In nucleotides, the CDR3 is TGTGCCAGCAGCCCAGTACAGACGTTGAACACTGAAGCTTTCTTT.